The clone carrying this T cell receptor (beta chain) turned up a few times. Its antigen remains unknown. This sample also contains other DNA sequences that code for the same CDR3. The CDR3 spans 14 residues. CDR1 is SGHRS and CDR2 is YFSETQ in the germline V gene. Trimming cost V 1 base and J 0 bases, with 8 bases left between them. These data come from a study of beta chain features in type 1 diabetes. All of the isolated RNA was reverse transcribed, so expressed TCRB transcripts were sequenced. Some clones are missing from TCRdb's copy, which holds only in-frame ones; the method was immunoSEQ multiplex PCR. The table has 500,000 to 850,000 clones, over 13% seen once. One heparinised draw of blood, averaging approximately 110 mL, came from each donor. Study-level findings and limits: The study found moderately but significantly shorter TCRB CDR3s in all four CD4+ subsets of Type 1 diabetes patients. Relative to healthy donors, patients appeared to have naive, central memory and Treg TCRB repertoires that were more similar. Reduced insertions and increased deletions marked VDJ junctions in type 1 diabetes patients.

Sequencing used naive CD4+ T cells from blood. The receptor's source is a man younger than 35 with type 1 diabetes. The rearrangement uses TRBV5-1 and TRBJ2-7; D remains unclear. Here the CDR3 reads CASSLTGSSYEQYF. The DNA for the CDR3 is TGCGCCAGCAGCTTGACCGGGTCCTCCTACGAGCAGTACTTC.